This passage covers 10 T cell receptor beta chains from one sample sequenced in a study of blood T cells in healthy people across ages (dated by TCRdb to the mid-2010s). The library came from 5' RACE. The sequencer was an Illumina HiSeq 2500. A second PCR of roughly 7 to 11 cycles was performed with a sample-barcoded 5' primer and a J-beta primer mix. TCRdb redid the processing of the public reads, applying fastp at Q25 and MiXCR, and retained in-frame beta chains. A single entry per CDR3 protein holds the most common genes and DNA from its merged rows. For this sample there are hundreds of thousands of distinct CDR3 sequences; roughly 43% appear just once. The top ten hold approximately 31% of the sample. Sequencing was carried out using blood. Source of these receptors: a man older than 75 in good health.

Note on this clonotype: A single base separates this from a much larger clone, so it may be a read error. The CDR3 spells CASSYGRTTGELFF. The CDR3 nucleotides are TGTGCCAGCAGTTATGGGAGGACCACCGGGGAGCTGTTTTTT. The chain combines TRBV6-2 or TRBV6-3 with TRBJ2-2, with D perhaps TRBD2 (6 bases). Germline V lookup: CDR1 MNHEY, CDR2 SVGEGT. The V end lost 3 bases, the J end lost 4 bases, and 9 bases lay between the germline ends. The CDR3 consists of 14 residues.

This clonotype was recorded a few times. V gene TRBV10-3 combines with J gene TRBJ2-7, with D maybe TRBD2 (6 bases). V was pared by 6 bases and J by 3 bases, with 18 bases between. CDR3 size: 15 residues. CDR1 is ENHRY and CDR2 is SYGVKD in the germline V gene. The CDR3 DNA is TGTGCCATCAGACCTCCTTCTGCGGGGAGCTACGAGCAGTACTTC. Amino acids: CAIRPPSAGSYEQYF.

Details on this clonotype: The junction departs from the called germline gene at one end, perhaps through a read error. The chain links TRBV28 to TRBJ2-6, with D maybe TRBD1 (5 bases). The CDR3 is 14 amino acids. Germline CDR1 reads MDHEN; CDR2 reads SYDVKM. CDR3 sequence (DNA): TGTGCCAGCAGTTTGTCAGCTGGGGCCAACGTCCCGACTTTC. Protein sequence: CASSLSAGANVPTF.

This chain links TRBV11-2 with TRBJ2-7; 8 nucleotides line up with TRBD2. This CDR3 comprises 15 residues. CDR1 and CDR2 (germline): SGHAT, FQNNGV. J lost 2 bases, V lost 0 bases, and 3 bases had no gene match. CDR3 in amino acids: CASSLEAGEPYEQYF. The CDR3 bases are TGTGCCAGCAGCTTAGAAGCGGGGGAACCCTACGAGCAGTACTTC.

CDR3 amino acids: CASSHSDGELFF. The CDR3 DNA follows: TGTGCCAGCAGCCACAGCGACGGGGAGCTGTTTTTT. The J gene is TRBJ2-2, the V gene TRBV3-1; D remains ambiguous. There are 12 residues in the CDR3. Germline CDR1 reads LGHDT; CDR2 reads YNNKEL (reference sequence). With 3 bases removed from V and 7 bases from J, the gap between germline ends came to 6 bases.

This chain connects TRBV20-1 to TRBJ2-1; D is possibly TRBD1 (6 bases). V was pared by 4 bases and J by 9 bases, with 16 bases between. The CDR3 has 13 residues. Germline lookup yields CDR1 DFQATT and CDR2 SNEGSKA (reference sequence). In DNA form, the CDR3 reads TGCAGTGCTAAGCCAGGGGCTGAGGGTGAGCAGTTCTTC. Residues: CSAKPGAEGEQFF.

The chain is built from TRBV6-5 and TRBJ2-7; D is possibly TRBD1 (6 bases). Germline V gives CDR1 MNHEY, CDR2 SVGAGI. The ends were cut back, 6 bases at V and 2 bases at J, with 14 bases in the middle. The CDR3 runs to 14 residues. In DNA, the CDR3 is TGTGCCAGCAGCATCGACAGGTTCCCCTACGAGCAGTACTTC. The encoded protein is CASSIDRFPYEQYF.

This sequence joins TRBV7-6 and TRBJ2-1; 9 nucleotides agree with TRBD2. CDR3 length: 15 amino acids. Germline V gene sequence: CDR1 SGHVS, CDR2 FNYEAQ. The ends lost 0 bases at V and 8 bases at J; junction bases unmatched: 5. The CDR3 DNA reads TGTGCCAGCAGCTTAGCTGGCGGGAGGGTTGATGAGCAGTTCTTC. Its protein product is CASSLAGGRVDEQFF.

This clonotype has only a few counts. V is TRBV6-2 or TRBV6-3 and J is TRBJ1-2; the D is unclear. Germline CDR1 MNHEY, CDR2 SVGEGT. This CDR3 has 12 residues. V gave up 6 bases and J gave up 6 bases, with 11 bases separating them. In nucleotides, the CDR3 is TGTGCCAGCAGGTCCCTGAGCCATGGCTACACCTTC. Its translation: CASRSLSHGYTF.

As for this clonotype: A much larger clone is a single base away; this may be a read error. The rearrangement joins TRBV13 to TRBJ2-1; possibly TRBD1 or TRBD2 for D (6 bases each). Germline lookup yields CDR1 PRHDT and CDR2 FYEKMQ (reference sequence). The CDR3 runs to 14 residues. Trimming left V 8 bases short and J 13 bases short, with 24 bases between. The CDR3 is CASAYRGTWETQFF. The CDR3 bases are TGTGCCAGCGCTTATCGGGGGACATGGGAGACCCAGTTCTTC.